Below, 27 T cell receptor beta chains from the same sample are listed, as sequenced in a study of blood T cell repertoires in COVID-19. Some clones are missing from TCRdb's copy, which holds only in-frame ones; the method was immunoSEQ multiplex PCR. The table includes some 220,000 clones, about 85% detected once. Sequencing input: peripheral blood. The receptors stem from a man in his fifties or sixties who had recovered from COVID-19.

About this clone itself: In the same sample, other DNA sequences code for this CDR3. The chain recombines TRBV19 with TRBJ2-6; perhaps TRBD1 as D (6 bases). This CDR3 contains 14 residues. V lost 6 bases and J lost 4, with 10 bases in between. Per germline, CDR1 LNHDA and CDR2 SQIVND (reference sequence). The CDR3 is CASRGTGGANVLTF. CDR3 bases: TGTGCCAGTAGGGGAACAGGGGGGGCCAACGTCCTGACTTTC.

DNA of the CDR3: TGTGCCAGCTCACCTCCCGGGACAGGGGAATTCTTC. Encoded protein: CASSPPGTGEFF. This rearrangement joins TRBV18 to TRBJ2-1, with 10 bases identical to TRBD1. Germline V gene sequence: CDR1 KGHSH, CDR2 LQKENI. The ends lost 3 bases at V and 16 bases at J; junction bases unmatched: 6. This CDR3 comprises 12 residues. Full variable domain (remainder filled in from reference TRBV18 and TRBJ2-1): NAGVMQNPRHLVRRRGQEARLRCSPMKGHSHVYWYRQLPEEGLKFMVYLQKENIIDESGMPKERFSAEFPKEGPSILRIQQVVRGDSAAYFCASSPPGTGEFFGPGTRLTVL.

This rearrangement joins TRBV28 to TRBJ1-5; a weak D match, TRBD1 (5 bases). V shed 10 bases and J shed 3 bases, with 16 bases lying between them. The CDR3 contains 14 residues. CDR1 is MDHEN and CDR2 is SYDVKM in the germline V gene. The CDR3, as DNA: TGTGCCACCGGTGGTTGGGGGGACAATCAGCCCCAGCATTTT. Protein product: CATGGWGDNQPQHF. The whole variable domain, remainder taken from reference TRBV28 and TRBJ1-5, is DVKVTQSSRYLVKRTGEKVFLECVQDMDHENMFWYRQDPGLGLRLIYFSYDVKMKEKGDIPEGYSVSREKKERFSLILESASTNQTSMYLCATGGWGDNQPQHFGDGTRLSIL.

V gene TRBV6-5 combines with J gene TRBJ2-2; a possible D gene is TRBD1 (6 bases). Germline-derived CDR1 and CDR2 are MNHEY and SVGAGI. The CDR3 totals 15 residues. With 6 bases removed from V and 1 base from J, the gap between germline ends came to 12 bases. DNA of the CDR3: TGTGCCAGCAGAAAAACACAGGGGAACACCGGGGAGCTGTTTTTT. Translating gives CASRKTQGNTGELFF.

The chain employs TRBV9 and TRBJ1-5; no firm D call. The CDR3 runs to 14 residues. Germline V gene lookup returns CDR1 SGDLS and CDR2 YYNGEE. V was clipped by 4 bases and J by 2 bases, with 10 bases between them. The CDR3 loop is CASSPTAGNQPQHF. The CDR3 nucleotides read TGTGCCAGCAGCCCCACGGCGGGCAATCAGCCCCAGCATTTT.

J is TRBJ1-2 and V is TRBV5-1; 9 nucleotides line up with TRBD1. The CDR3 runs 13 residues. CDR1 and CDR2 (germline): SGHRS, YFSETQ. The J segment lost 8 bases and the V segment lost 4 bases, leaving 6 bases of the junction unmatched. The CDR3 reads CASSPWDREGYTF. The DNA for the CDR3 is TGCGCCAGCAGCCCATGGGACAGGGAAGGCTACACCTTC.

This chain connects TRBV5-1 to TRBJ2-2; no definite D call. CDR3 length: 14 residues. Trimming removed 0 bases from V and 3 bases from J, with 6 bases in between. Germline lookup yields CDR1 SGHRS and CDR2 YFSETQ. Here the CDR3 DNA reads TGCGCCAGCAGCTTGGCCACGGACACCGGGGAGCTGTTTTTT. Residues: CASSLATDTGELFF.

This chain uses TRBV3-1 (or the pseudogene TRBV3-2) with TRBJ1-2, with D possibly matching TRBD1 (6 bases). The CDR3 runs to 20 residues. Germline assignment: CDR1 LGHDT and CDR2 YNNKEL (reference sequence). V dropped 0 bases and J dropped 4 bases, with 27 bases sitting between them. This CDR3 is CASSQDKGTLGGVGGYGYTF. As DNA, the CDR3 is TGTGCCAGCAGCCAAGATAAAGGGACGTTAGGGGGTGTAGGTGGCTATGGCTACACCTTC.

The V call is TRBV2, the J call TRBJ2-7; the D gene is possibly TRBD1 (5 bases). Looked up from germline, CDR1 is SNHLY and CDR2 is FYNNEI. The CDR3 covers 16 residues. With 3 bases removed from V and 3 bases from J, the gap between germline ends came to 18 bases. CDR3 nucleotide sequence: TGTGCCAGCAGTGACCGTTCAAGGGGCAGAGTCTACGAGCAGTACTTC. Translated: CASSDRSRGRVYEQYF.

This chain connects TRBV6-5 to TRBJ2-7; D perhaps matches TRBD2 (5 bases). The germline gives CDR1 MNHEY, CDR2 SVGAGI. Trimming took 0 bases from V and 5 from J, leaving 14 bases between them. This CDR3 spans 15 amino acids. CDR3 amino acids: CASSYSTPQADEQYF. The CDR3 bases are TGTGCCAGCAGTTACTCGACGCCCCAAGCGGACGAGCAGTACTTC.

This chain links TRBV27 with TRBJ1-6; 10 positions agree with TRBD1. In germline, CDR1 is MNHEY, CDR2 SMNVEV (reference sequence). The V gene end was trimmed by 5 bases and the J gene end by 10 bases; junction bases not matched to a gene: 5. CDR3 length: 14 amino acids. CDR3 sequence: CASSPGQGESPLHF. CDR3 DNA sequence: TGTGCCAGCAGTCCCGGACAGGGGGAATCACCCCTCCACTTT.

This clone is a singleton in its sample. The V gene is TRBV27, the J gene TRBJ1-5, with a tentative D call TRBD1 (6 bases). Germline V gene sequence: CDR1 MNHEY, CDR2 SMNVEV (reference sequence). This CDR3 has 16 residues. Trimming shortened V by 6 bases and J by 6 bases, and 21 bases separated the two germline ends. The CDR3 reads CASRRAGGRGVQPQHF. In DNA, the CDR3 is TGTGCCAGCAGAAGAGCCGGAGGCAGGGGCGTTCAGCCCCAGCATTTT.

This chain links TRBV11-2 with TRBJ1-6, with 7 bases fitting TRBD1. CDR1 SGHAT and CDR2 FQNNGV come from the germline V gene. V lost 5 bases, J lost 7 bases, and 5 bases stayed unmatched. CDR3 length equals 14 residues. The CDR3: CASSRDSPNSPLHF. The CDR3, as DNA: TGTGCCAGCAGCCGGGACAGTCCAAATTCACCCCTCCACTTT. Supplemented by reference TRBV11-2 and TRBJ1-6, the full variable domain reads EAGVAQSPRYKIIEKRQSVAFWCNPISGHATLYWYQQILGQGPKLLIQFQNNGVVDDSQLPKDRFSAERLKGVDSTLKIQPAKLEDSAVYLCASSRDSPNSPLHFGNGTRLTVT.

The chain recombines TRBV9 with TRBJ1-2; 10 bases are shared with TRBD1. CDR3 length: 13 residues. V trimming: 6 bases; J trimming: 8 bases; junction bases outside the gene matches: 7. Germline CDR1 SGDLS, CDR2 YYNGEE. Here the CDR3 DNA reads TGTGCCAGCACGGGGGACAGGGGAAGCGGCTACACCTTC. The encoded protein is CASTGDRGSGYTF. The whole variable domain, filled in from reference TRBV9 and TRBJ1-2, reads DSGVTQTPKHLITATGQRVTLRCSPRSGDLSVYWYQQSLDQGLQFLIQYYNGEERAKGNILERFSAQQFPDLHSELNLSSLELGDSALYFCASTGDRGSGYTFGSGTRLTVV.

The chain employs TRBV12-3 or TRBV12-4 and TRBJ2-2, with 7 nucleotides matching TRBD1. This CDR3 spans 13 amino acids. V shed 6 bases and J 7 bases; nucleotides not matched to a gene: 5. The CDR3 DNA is TGTGCCAGCAGATTACAGGGGATCGGGGAGCTGTTTTTT. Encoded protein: CASRLQGIGELFF.

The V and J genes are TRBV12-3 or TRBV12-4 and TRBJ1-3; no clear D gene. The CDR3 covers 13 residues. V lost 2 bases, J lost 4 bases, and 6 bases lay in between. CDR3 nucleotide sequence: TGTGCCAGCAGTTTATTAGAGGGAAACACCATATATTTT. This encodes CASSLLEGNTIYF.

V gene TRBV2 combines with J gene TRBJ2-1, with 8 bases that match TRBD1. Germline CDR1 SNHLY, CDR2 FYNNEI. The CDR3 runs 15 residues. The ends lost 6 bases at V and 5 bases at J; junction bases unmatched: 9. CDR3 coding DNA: TGTGCCAGCAGCCTCACCCGGGACAGGAACAATGAGCAGTTCTTC. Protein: CASSLTRDRNNEQFF. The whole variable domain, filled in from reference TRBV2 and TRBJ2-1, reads EPEVTQTPSHQVTQMGQEVILRCVPISNHLYFYWYRQILGQKVEFLVSFYNNEISEKSEIFDDQFSVERPDGSNFTLKIRSTKLEDSAMYFCASSLTRDRNNEQFFGPGTRLTVL.

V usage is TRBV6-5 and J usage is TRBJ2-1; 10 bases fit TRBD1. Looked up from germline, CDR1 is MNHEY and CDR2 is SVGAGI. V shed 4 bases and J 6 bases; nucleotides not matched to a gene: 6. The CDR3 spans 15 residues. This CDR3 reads CASSSDRGRLNEQFF. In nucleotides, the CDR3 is TGTGCCAGCAGTTCCGACAGGGGGCGTCTCAATGAGCAGTTCTTC.

DNA of the CDR3: TGTGCCAGCAGCAGGACAGGGGGTAATGAAAAACTGTTTTTT. This gives the protein CASSRTGGNEKLFF. This chain links TRBV2 with TRBJ1-4; 10 bases map to TRBD1. Losses at the gene ends were 6 bases for V and 4 bases for J; bases not matched to a gene: 2. Looked up from germline, CDR1 is SNHLY and CDR2 is FYNNEI. The CDR3 has 14 amino acids.

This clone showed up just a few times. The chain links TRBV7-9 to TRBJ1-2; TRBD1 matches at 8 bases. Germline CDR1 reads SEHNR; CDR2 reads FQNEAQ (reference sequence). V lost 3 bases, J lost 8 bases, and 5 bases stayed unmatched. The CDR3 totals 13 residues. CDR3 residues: CASSFDRGGGYTF. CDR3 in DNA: TGTGCCAGCAGCTTTGACAGGGGTGGGGGCTACACCTTC.

The CDR3: CASSWDRRGSPLHF. DNA of the CDR3: TGTGCCAGCAGCTGGGACAGGCGGGGGTCACCCCTCCACTTT. J is TRBJ1-6 and V is TRBV5-8, with 8 bases identical to TRBD1. This CDR3 comprises 14 residues. The germline V gene encodes CDR1 SGHTS and CDR2 YDEGEE. V gave up 3 bases and J gave up 10 bases; unmatched junction bases: 6.

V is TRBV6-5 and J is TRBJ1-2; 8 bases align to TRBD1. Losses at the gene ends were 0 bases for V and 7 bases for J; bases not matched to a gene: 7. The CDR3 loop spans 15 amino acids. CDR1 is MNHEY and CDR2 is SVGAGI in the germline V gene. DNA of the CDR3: TGTGCCAGCAGTTACTCGAGACAGGGGATAGGTGGCTACACCTTC. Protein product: CASSYSRQGIGGYTF.

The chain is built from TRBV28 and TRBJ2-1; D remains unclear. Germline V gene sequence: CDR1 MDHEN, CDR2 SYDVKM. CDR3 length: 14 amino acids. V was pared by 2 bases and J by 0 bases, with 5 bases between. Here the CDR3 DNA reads TGTGCCAGCAGTTTAGTGAGCTCCTACAATGAGCAGTTCTTC. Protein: CASSLVSSYNEQFF.

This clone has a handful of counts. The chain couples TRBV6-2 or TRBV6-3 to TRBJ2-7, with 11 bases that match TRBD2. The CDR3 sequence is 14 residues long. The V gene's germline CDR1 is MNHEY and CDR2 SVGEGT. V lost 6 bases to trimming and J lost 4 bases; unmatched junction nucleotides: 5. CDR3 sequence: CASSPSGRRYEQYF. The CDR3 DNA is TGTGCCAGCAGCCCTAGCGGGAGGAGATACGAGCAGTACTTC.

CDR3 in amino acids: CAWSVSGQGRTKLFF. CDR3 nucleotide sequence: TGTGCCTGGAGTGTATCGGGTCAGGGAAGGACAAAACTGTTTTTT. The chain has TRBV30 and TRBJ1-4; D perhaps matches TRBD1 (5 bases). Germline V gene data show CDR1 as GTSNPN and CDR2 as SVGIG (reference sequence). V lost 0 bases and J lost 10, with 18 bases in between. The length of the CDR3 is 15 residues.

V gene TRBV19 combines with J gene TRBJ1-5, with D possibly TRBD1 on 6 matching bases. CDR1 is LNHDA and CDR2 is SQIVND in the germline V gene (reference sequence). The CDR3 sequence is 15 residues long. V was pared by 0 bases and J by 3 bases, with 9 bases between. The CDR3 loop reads CASSIDGQINQPQHF. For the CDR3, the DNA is TGTGCCAGTAGTATAGATGGACAGATCAATCAGCCCCAGCATTTT.

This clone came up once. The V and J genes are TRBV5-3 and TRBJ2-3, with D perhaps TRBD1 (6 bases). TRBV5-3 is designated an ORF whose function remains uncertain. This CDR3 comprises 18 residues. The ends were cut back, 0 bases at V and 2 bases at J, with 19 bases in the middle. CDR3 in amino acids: CARSLEHRDNSPTDTQYF. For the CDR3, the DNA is TGTGCCAGAAGCTTGGAGCACCGGGACAACTCACCCACAGATACGCAGTATTTT.